Each of the 24 T cell receptor beta chains below was sequenced from the same sample in a study of human T cells and chemical hapten exposure. Sequencing started from total RNA isolated from unfractionated whole blood. Unique molecular identifiers were affixed to discrete cDNA molecules within the library. From the reads, TCRdb called clonotypes with MiXCR, one entry per CDR3 protein. The data show around 120,000 distinct CDR3 sequences, around 8.5% seen once. The sequenced sample was whole blood. Source of these receptors: a human donor in good health. Some clones in this sample may be carry-over from other donors' samples.

The V gene is TRBV5-4, the J gene TRBJ2-3; maybe TRBD2 (5 bases). The germline V gene encodes CDR1 SGHNT and CDR2 YYREEE (reference sequence). With 4 bases removed from V and 0 bases from J, the gap between germline ends came to 9 bases. This CDR3 contains 14 residues. The CDR3 loop reads CASSLRGSTDTQYF. The CDR3 DNA sequence: TGTGCCAGCAGCCTTCGAGGGAGCACAGATACGCAGTATTTT. The full variable domain, its missing parts supplied by reference TRBV5-4 and TRBJ2-3, is ETGVTQSPTHLIKTRGQQVTLRCSSQSGHNTVSWYQQALGQGPQFIFQYYREEENGRGNFPPRFSGLQFPNYSSELNVNALELDDSALYLCASSLRGSTDTQYFGPGTRLTVL.

The chain is built from TRBV19 and TRBJ2-6; no clear D gene. Germline CDR1 and CDR2: LNHDA and SQIVND (reference sequence). This CDR3 spans 15 amino acids. Trimming pared 1 base from V and 4 bases from J, leaving 8 bases between. CDR3 in DNA: TGTGCCAGTAGTATAGGATCGAGGGGGGCCAACGTCCTGACTTTC. Amino acids: CASSIGSRGANVLTF.

This clonotype was seen repeatedly, ten times or more. The V gene is TRBV6-5, the J gene TRBJ2-7; 8 bases are shared with TRBD1. Germline values: CDR1 MNHEY, CDR2 SVGAGI. The length of the CDR3 is 15 residues. The J segment lost 3 bases and the V segment lost 5 bases, leaving 9 bases of the junction unmatched. The CDR3 DNA sequence: TGTGCCAGCAGTACTGGACAGGGCACCCTCTACGAGCAGTACTTC. This encodes CASSTGQGTLYEQYF.

The J gene is TRBJ2-1, the V gene TRBV3-1; D ambiguous. The V end was cut by 4 bases, the J end by 3 bases, with 7 bases between. The germline V gene has CDR1 LGHDT and CDR2 YNNKEL (reference sequence). CDR3 length equals 13 residues. CDR3 DNA: TGTGCCAGCAGCCCCCCGGGCTACAATGAGCAGTTCTTC. Residues: CASSPPGYNEQFF.

In this sample, this clonotype turned up a few times. V gene TRBV14 combines with J gene TRBJ2-1; D ambiguous. The CDR3 length is 14 residues. CDR1 is SGHDN, CDR2 FVKESK, per germline. Trimming cost V 0 bases and J 4 bases, with 7 bases left between them. Here the CDR3 reads CASSQDTEYNEQFF. CDR3 nucleotide sequence: TGTGCCAGCAGCCAAGATACCGAATACAATGAGCAGTTCTTC.

The rearrangement links TRBV20-1 to TRBJ2-7; 10 nucleotides agree with TRBD1. The germline V gene encodes CDR1 DFQATT and CDR2 SNEGSKA (reference sequence). The CDR3 covers 14 residues. The V gene end was trimmed by 1 base and the J gene end by 6 bases; junction bases not matched to a gene: 6. Here the CDR3 DNA reads TGCAGTGCTAGAGTCGGGGACAGGGGAGGCGAGCAGTACTTC. This sequence encodes CSARVGDRGGEQYF.

V usage is TRBV5-1 and J usage is TRBJ2-7, with 11 bases lining up with TRBD1. J lost 6 bases, V lost 6 bases, and 5 bases had no gene match. Germline CDR1 SGHRS, CDR2 YFSETQ. The CDR3 has 13 amino acids. The CDR3 sequence is CASTRTGGSEQYF. CDR3 coding DNA: TGCGCCAGCACCCGGACAGGGGGCAGCGAGCAGTACTTC.

The genes are TRBV11-2 and TRBJ2-7, with 7 bases that match TRBD1. Germline-derived CDR1 and CDR2 are SGHAT and FQNNGV. The CDR3 runs 14 residues. V dropped 5 bases and J dropped 2; count of bases not matched to a gene: 6. CDR3: CASSGQAGTYEQYF. The CDR3 DNA reads TGTGCCAGCAGCGGACAGGCCGGAACCTACGAGCAGTACTTC.

This clonotype was counted many times. The chain has TRBV6-5 and TRBJ1-1, with 7 bases aligning to TRBD1. From germline, CDR1 is MNHEY and CDR2 SVGAGI. With V trimmed by 1 base and J by 2 bases, 7 bases remained unmatched. This CDR3 region has 16 residues. The CDR3 coding sequence is TGTGCCAGCAGTTACTATCGGGACAGTTCCAACACTGAAGCTTTCTTT. Its protein product is CASSYYRDSSNTEAFF.

This clonotype was picked up many times. The V call is TRBV7-9, the J call TRBJ1-5, with TRBD1 matching over 8 bases. The germline CDR1 and CDR2 sequences are SEHNR and FQNEAQ (reference sequence). Trimming removed 5 bases from V and 2 bases from J; junction bases left unmatched: 5. This CDR3 comprises 15 residues. For the CDR3, the DNA is TGTGCCAGCAGCACGGACAGGGAACGCAATCAGCCCCAGCATTTT. As protein: CASSTDRERNQPQHF. The whole variable domain, filled in from reference TRBV7-9 and TRBJ1-5, reads DTGVSQNPRHKITKRGQNVTFRCDPISEHNRLYWYRQTLGQGPEFLTYFQNEAQLEKSRLLSDRFSAERPKGSFSTLEIQRTEQGDSAMYLCASSTDRERNQPQHFGDGTRLSIL.

The chain combines TRBV4-3 with TRBJ2-6; D is unclear. Germline V gene data show CDR1 as LGHNA and CDR2 as YSLEER. CDR3 length equals 17 residues. Trimming took 7 bases from V and 0 from J, leaving 16 bases between them. In DNA, the CDR3 is TGCGCCAGCACTCCGGGCTATCAGAGCTCTGGGGCCAACGTCCTGACTTTC. Its protein is CASTPGYQSSGANVLTF.

This clonotype was seen a handful of times. The V and J genes are TRBV29-1 and TRBJ2-5; 7 nucleotides align to TRBD2. Germline V gene data show CDR1 as SQVTM and CDR2 as ANQGSEA. The CDR3 loop spans 15 amino acids. V dropped 6 bases and J dropped 2; count of bases not matched to a gene: 12. The DNA of the CDR3 is TGCAGCGTCCGAGGCAGCGGGGCTTTGCAAGAGACCCAGTACTTC. Its translation: CSVRGSGALQETQYF.

The chain joins TRBV6-6 to TRBJ1-5; 11 nucleotides align to TRBD1. With 6 bases clipped from V and 7 bases from J, the junction kept 11 bases outside the gene matches. Germline lookup yields CDR1 MNHNY and CDR2 SVGAGI (reference sequence). The CDR3 runs 16 residues. CDR3 in amino acids: CASSRRGRDRGQPQHF. The CDR3 DNA reads TGTGCCAGCAGCCGCCGCGGCAGGGACAGGGGGCAGCCCCAGCATTTT.

This clonotype was seen more than once but under ten times. The rearrangement uses TRBV10-3 and TRBJ2-7, with 9 bases lining up with TRBD1. Germline CDR1 is ENHRY and CDR2 is SYGVKD. After removal of 3 bases from V and 1 base from J, the junction contained 7 bases not matched to a gene. The CDR3 loop spans 16 amino acids. The CDR3 sequence is CAISELPGTGSYEQYF. The CDR3 DNA follows: TGTGCCATCAGTGAACTACCCGGGACAGGGTCCTACGAGCAGTACTTC.

This clonotype has just a few counts. This sequence joins TRBV28 and TRBJ1-5; 8 nucleotides agree with TRBD1. The V segment lost 4 bases and the J segment 4 bases; nucleotides outside the gene matches: 6. This CDR3 has 15 residues. Germline assignment: CDR1 MDHEN and CDR2 SYDVKM. CDR3: CASSSDRGTNQPQHF. In DNA form, the CDR3 reads TGTGCCAGCAGTTCCGACAGGGGAACTAATCAGCCCCAGCATTTT.

The chain has TRBV6-2 or TRBV6-3 and TRBJ2-2, with D perhaps TRBD1 or TRBD2 (5 bases each). Trimming took off 3 bases at V and 7 bases at J, with 15 bases between the two ends. Germline CDR1 is MNHEY and CDR2 is SVGEGT. CDR3 length equals 15 residues. The CDR3 protein is CASSYPQRGSGELFF. The CDR3 nucleotides are TGTGCCAGCAGTTATCCCCAGAGGGGAAGCGGGGAGCTGTTTTTT.

This clonotype came up many times. V gene TRBV7-6 combines with J gene TRBJ1-6; a possible D gene is TRBD1 (5 bases). In germline, CDR1 is SGHVS, CDR2 FNYEAQ. The CDR3 extends over 15 amino acids. V was cut by 5 bases and J by 10 bases, with 18 bases left in between. CDR3 nucleotide sequence: TGTGCCAGCAGCCCCGACGGGGGGAAAAACTCACCCCTCCACTTT. The encoded protein is CASSPDGGKNSPLHF.

This clonotype was observed a few times. CDR3 DNA sequence: TGTGCCAGCAGCCACCTTACCGGACAAGTGGGCACAGATACGCAGTATTTT. It encodes CASSHLTGQVGTDTQYF. The V gene is TRBV3-1, the J gene TRBJ2-3, with a possible D match to TRBD1 (5 bases). V gave up 3 bases and J gave up 1 base, with 17 bases separating them. The CDR3 loop spans 17 amino acids. CDR1 and CDR2 (germline): LGHDT, YNNKEL (reference sequence).

The rearrangement uses TRBV12-3 or TRBV12-4 and TRBJ1-5; 10 bases align to TRBD1. The CDR3 is made up of 16 amino acids. V shed 5 bases and J 3 bases; nucleotides not matched to a gene: 7. CDR3 nucleotide sequence: TGTGCCAGCAGTCCTCGGACAGGGGGTGACAATCAGCCCCAGCATTTT. Its translation is CASSPRTGGDNQPQHF.

This clonotype has at least ten counts. The chain has TRBV5-1 and TRBJ2-5; tentatively, D is TRBD2 (6 bases). CDR3 size: 14 residues. The V end lost 2 bases, the J end lost 2 bases, and 10 bases lay between the germline ends. From germline, CDR1 is SGHRS and CDR2 YFSETQ. The CDR3 loop reads CASSLAGGQETQYF. The DNA for the CDR3 is TGCGCCAGCAGCTTAGCGGGCGGGCAAGAGACCCAGTACTTC.

This chain connects TRBV20-1 to TRBJ1-2, with a tentative D call TRBD1 (5 bases). Germline V gene sequence: CDR1 DFQATT, CDR2 SNEGSKA (reference sequence). The germline V and J ends were trimmed by 2 bases and 4 bases, with 14 bases remaining between them. The CDR3 loop spans 14 amino acids. CDR3 sequence (DNA): TGCAGTGCTAGATTGCCCCAGCAGGGCTATGGCTACACCTTC. It is translated as CSARLPQQGYGYTF.

This clonotype was observed a handful of times. This rearrangement joins TRBV14 to TRBJ2-2; 8 bases line up with TRBD1. CDR3 length: 16 amino acids. Germline V gene sequence: CDR1 SGHDN, CDR2 FVKESK. Trimming cost V 5 bases and J 7 bases; bases outside gene matches: 12. The CDR3 protein is CASSLTGQGASGELFF. As DNA, the CDR3 is TGTGCCAGCAGCTTGACTGGACAGGGTGCGAGCGGGGAGCTGTTTTTT.

This clonotype was recorded many times. This chain links TRBV4-1 with TRBJ2-7, with 10 positions matching TRBD2. CDR1 MGHRA and CDR2 YSYEKL come from the germline V gene. The CDR3 consists of 18 residues. Trimming took 4 bases from V and 1 from J; bases not matched to a gene: 13. The CDR3, as DNA: TGCGCCAGCAGCCCGAAAGAACTAGCGGGACCTCTGTCCTACGAGCAGTACTTC. This codes for CASSPKELAGPLSYEQYF.

V gene TRBV6-5 combines with J gene TRBJ1-2, with 11 bases lining up with TRBD1. The CDR3 has 16 amino acids. V trimming: 5 bases; J trimming: 4 bases; junction bases outside the gene matches: 9. CDR1 is MNHEY, CDR2 SVGAGI, per germline. Written as DNA, the CDR3 is TGTGCCAGCAGTCCCGGACAGGGGGCGCTTATCTATGGCTACACCTTC. This encodes CASSPGQGALIYGYTF.